This paragraph covers one T cell receptor (beta chain) sequence. Its binding antigen is unknown. No base qualities exist here, and no much larger clone lies one base off it. This entry comes from a study of blood T cell repertoires in COVID-19 (dated by TCRdb to 2020 to 2022). About the study as a whole: Samples covering the acute and convalescent phases of COVID-19 were provided by collaborators in the United States, Italy and Spain. The material from the prospective study consisted of cDNA or gDNA derived from T cells, B-cell-depleted T cells, or PBMCs. Subjects who had been exposed to COVID-19, were actively infected with it, or had recovered from it provided the deeply sampled blood TCRbeta repertoires that made up the dataset. The repertoires were made available in a free public database intended to serve as a resource for research on the immune response to SARS-CoV-2. The samples were drawn from two sources: the first 160 participants of the ongoing ImmuneRACE study, and over 950 subjects contributed by 6 global collaborators. A de-identified subject ID, COVID-19 status, age in years and sex were almost always included in the sample metadata. Where HLA class I and class II types were available, the types were taken from metadata supplied by the sample provider, not from assay-based typing.

Unmatched junction bases come to 16, with V trimmed by 6 bases and J by 11 bases. CDR1 is given as LGHDT and CDR2 as YNNKEL, both from the germline V gene (reference sequence). From the cysteine up to the phenylalanine, the CDR3 has a length of 16 residues. The DNA shown is the 48-base CDR3, in frame from base 1. TCRbeta CDR3 regions were amplified from genomic DNA by means of the immunoSEQ Assay, a bias-controlled multiplex PCR. Processing in the source paper ran as follows. The number of nucleated cells in each sample was estimated by amplification of reference gene primers within the assay. Sequence reads were collapsed and filtered to measure the absolute abundance of every unique TCRbeta CDR3 rearrangement. Productive Simpson clonality was computed per sample as the square root of Simpson's diversity index over productive rearrangements. The table comes from immuneACCESS by way of TCRdb, which keeps in-frame sequences with V and J called. Part of the clones is missing from these tables; in studies checked, under half for an unresolved V gene and the rest for unknown reasons. V and J calls and clone size come straight from that table; D and trimming were deduced from the DNA. Within this sample are 35,000 to 40,000 clones, with 75% to 90% of them counted one time only. The leading ten clones occupy 9.5% to 13% of the sample.

Findings and caveats that apply to the study as a whole: Clinical and demographic metadata were provided uncurated, with the amount varying by source and participant.

Whole blood was collected in K2EDTA tubes by collaborating institutions according to the institutions' own protocols. For TCRbeta analysis, collaborators shipped samples as frozen whole blood, isolated PBMCs, or DNA extracted from either of those sample types. The TCR was taken from a man between 65 and 80 years old with acute or convalescent COVID-19. The sample comprised peripheral blood. The sequence joins TRBV3-1 (or the pseudogene TRBV3-2) to TRBJ2-3; 11 nucleotides in the junction match TRBD2. The CDR3 corresponds to CASRSGTSGVGGGQYF. Here is the DNA: TGTGCCAGCAGATCCGGGACTAGCGGAGTGGGCGGAGGGCAGTATTTT.